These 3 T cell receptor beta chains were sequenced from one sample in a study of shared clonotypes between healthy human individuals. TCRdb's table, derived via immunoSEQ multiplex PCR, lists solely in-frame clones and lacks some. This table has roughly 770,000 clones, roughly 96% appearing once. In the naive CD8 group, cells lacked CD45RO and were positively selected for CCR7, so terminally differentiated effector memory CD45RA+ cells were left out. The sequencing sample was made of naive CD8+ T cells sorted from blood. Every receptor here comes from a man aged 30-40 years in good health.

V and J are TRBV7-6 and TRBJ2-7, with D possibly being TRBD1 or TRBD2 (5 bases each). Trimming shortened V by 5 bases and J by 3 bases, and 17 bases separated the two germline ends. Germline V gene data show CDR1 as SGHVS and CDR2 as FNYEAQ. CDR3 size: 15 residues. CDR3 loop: CASSPPLRGYYEQYF. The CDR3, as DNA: TGTGCCAGCAGCCCCCCTTTGAGGGGATACTACGAGCAGTACTTC.

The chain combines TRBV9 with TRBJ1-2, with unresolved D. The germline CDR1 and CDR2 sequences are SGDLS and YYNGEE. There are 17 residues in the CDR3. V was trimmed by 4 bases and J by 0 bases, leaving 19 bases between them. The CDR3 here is CASSPVVGYLSNYGYTF. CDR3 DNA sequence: TGTGCCAGCAGCCCCGTGGTCGGTTACCTCTCTAACTATGGCTACACCTTC. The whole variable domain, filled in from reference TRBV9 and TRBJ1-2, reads DSGVTQTPKHLITATGQRVTLRCSPRSGDLSVYWYQQSLDQGLQFLIQYYNGEERAKGNILERFSAQQFPDLHSELNLSSLELGDSALYFCASSPVVGYLSNYGYTFGSGTRLTVV.

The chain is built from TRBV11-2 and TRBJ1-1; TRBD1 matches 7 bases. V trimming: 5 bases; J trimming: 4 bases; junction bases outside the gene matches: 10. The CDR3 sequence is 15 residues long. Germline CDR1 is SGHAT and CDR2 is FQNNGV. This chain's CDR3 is CASSLARGLRTEAFF. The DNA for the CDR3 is TGTGCCAGCAGCCTAGCAAGGGGGCTGCGCACTGAAGCTTTCTTT.